Below, one T cell receptor beta chain is given with its context. The antigen is not known. This specimen comes from a study of Ad26.COV2.S vaccination and SARS-CoV-2 variants. Study-level background: The authors gave Ad26.COV2.S intramuscularly, either once or twice 56 days apart. Findings and limits, study-wide: Post-vaccination spike-specific CD8+ and CD4+ T cell responses reportedly had substantial breadth.

Treatment given: around 19 received Ad26.COV2.S at low or high dose, single or two shots; about five received placebo; per-sample allocation not given. Collection of the samples took place on day 63 after the first injection of vaccine or placebo. Boston supplied an adult donor aged 18-55 years. Immunization relied on an Ad26 vector, which expressed Wuhan-strain SARS-CoV-2 spike. Germline V gene sequence: CDR1 SGDLS, CDR2 YYNGEE. The CDR3 runs to 15 residues. Trimming pared 4 bases from V and 3 bases from J, leaving 13 bases between. The data were produced by immunoSEQ multiplex PCR, yet TCRdb's version contains in-frame clones alone and is incomplete. The table has fewer than 500,000 clones, 85% to 90% seen once; the top ten hold 2% to 3%.

The sample consisted of peripheral blood, taken in a trial of Ad26.COV2.S vaccine versus placebo. The origin of this receptor is a person aged 18-65 years who received the Ad26.COV2.S COVID-19 vaccine or a placebo. The chain combines TRBV9 with TRBJ1-4, with D possibly being TRBD1 (5 bases). CDR3 residues: CASSPGPGPNEKLFF. The CDR3 nucleotides are TGTGCCAGCAGCCCTGGTCCGGGGCCTAATGAAAAACTGTTTTTT.